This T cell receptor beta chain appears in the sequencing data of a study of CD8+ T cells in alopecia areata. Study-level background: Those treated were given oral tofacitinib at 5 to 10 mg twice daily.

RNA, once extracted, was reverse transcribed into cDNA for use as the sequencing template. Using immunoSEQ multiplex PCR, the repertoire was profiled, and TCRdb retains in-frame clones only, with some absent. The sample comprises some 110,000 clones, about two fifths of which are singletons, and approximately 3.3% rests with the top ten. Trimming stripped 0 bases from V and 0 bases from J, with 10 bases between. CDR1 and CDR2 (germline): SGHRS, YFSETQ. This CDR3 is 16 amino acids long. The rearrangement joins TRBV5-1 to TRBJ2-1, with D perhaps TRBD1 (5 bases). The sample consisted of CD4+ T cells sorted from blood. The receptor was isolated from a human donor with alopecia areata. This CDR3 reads CASSLGQFSSYNEQFF. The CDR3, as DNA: TGCGCCAGCAGCTTGGGACAGTTCAGCTCCTACAATGAGCAGTTCTTC.